This T cell receptor (beta chain) originates from a study of early T cells in non-severe SARS-CoV-2 infection. Study summary: Unsorted whole blood bulk RNA was sequenced, with unpaired chains. Findings of the study overall: Anti-spike CD8 responses were favored in VDJdb matching, and private and CD4 specificities were missed.

This clonotype was seen a handful of times. Its antigen is unidentified. Unique molecular identifiers were affixed to single, distinct cDNA molecules. One entry per CDR3 protein, called by TCRdb with MiXCR from the 5' RACE reads. The repertoire holds roughly 99,000 distinct CDR3 sequences, more than 9.5% seen once, with about 7.6% in the top ten. The V and J ends lost 5 bases and 0 bases respectively, with 12 bases between them. The CDR3 sequence is 15 residues long. This clonotype originated in an adult who was a healthcare worker with PCR-confirmed SARS-CoV-2 infection or an uninfected control (not recorded which). The chain uses TRBV12-3 or TRBV12-4 and TRBJ2-3, with D maybe TRBD2 (6 bases). Sequenced material: whole blood. DNA for the CDR3: TGTGCCAGCAGTCCTTTCGGGGGTAGCACAGATACGCAGTATTTT. Translating gives CASSPFGGSTDTQYF.